This T cell receptor (beta chain) was sequenced in a study of OX40 agonist ivuxolimab in advanced cancers. Autoimmune disease history or systemic immunosuppression led to patients being barred. Clones were sequenced by immunoSEQ multiplex PCR, and TCRdb holds only the in-frame ones, with some missing. The sample consists of around 75,000 clones, under 90% of them appearing once. This receptor was identified in an adult with an advanced solid tumor such as melanoma, head and neck, liver or kidney cancer. This specimen was CD4+ or CD8+ T cells sorted from blood, taken in a trial of the OX40 agonist ivuxolimab.

The CDR3 reads CASLRASSGEQYF. CDR3 bases: TGTGCCAGCCTAAGGGCCAGTTCGGGGGAGCAGTACTTC. This rearrangement joins TRBV2 to TRBJ2-7; tentative D call: TRBD2 (5 bases). V was clipped by 8 bases and J by 7 bases, with 18 bases between them. The CDR3 has 13 amino acids. The germline gives CDR1 SNHLY, CDR2 FYNNEI.